Following are 4 T cell receptor beta chains from one sample sequenced in a study of shared clonotypes between healthy human individuals. Cells designated naive CD8 were CD45RO-negative and were positively selected for CCR7, with terminally differentiated effector memory CD45RA+ cells excluded. Using immunoSEQ multiplex PCR, the repertoire was profiled, and TCRdb retains in-frame clones only, with some absent. The table has some 2,000,000 clones, less than 95% seen once. The sequenced sample consisted of naive CD8+ T cells sorted from blood. The receptors here all came from a man between 18 and 29 years old in good health.

This clone was seen once. This sequence joins TRBV4-1 and TRBJ2-3; D remains unclear. This CDR3 spans 15 amino acids. V gave up 3 bases and J gave up 2 bases, with 12 bases separating them. Germline V gene data show CDR1 as MGHRA and CDR2 as YSYEKL. The chain's CDR3 is CASSHKSDFTDTQYF. CDR3 DNA sequence: TGCGCCAGCAGCCATAAATCAGATTTCACAGATACGCAGTATTTT.

This chain connects TRBV13 to TRBJ1-1; no firm D call. V was pared by 5 bases and J by 4 bases, with 11 bases between. Per germline, CDR1 PRHDT and CDR2 FYEKMQ (reference sequence). The CDR3 runs 13 residues. The CDR3 here is CASSPGYGTEAFF. Here the CDR3 DNA reads TGTGCCAGCAGCCCCGGGTACGGCACTGAAGCTTTCTTT.

This chain uses TRBV6-6 with TRBJ1-1; TRBD1 aligns across 7 bases. This CDR3 is 14 amino acids long. Germline V gene data show CDR1 as MNHNY and CDR2 as SVGAGI (reference sequence). Trimming took 7 bases from V and 0 from J; bases not matched to a gene: 5. The CDR3 protein is CASTMTGLNTEAFF. The CDR3 bases are TGTGCCAGCACTATGACAGGGCTGAACACTGAAGCTTTCTTT.

This clone has only one observation. The chain combines TRBV5-1 with TRBJ1-2, with 7 positions matching TRBD1. This CDR3 contains 14 residues. Germline V CDR1 and CDR2: SGHRS, YFSETQ. Trimming removed 4 bases from V and 3 bases from J; junction bases left unmatched: 6. CDR3 loop: CASSETGLDYGYTF. CDR3 DNA: TGCGCCAGCAGCGAGACAGGGCTTGACTATGGCTACACCTTC.